This T cell receptor (beta chain) is drawn from a study of T cell responses to AZD1222 COVID-19 vaccine. Sequencing was performed with immunoSEQ multiplex PCR; in TCRdb, only in-frame clones are kept and a portion is missing. The sample has some 130,000 clones, approximately 95% seen once; the top ten hold around 6.5%. The V end was cut by 8 bases, the J end by 3 bases, with 20 bases between. The CDR3 consists of 15 residues. In germline, CDR1 is LNHNV, CDR2 YYDKDF (reference sequence). Study observations and caveats: A rise in Spike-specific TCR breadth and depth followed two AZD1222 doses.

As regards this clone: Antigen unknown.

The receptor was derived from an adult who received the AZD1222 COVID-19 vaccine. This chain joins TRBV15 and TRBJ2-7; tentative D call: TRBD1 (7 bases). The specimen comprised peripheral blood, sampled 28 days after the second AZD1222 dose. CDR3: CATSQQGGGNYEQYF. The DNA for the CDR3 is TGTGCCACCTCACAGCAGGGGGGCGGAAACTACGAGCAGTACTTC.